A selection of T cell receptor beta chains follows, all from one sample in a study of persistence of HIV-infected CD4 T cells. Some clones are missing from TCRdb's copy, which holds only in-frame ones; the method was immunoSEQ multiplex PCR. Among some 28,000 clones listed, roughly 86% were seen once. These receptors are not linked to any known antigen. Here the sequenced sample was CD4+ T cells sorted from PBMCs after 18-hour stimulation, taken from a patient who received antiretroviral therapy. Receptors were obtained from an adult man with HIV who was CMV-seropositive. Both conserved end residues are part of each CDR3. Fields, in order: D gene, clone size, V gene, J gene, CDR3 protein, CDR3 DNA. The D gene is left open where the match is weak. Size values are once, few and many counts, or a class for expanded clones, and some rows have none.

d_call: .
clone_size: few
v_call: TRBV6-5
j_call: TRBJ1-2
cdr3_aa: CASRHTGGYTF
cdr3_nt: TGTGCCAGCAGACACACCGGAGGCTACACCTTC

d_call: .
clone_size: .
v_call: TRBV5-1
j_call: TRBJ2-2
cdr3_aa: CASSLAGAITGELFF
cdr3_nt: TGCGCCAGCAGCTTGGCAGGGGCCATCACCGGGGAGCTGTTTTTT

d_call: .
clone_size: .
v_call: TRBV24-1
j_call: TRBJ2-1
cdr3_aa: CATSDTDRPSYNEQFF
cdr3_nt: TGTGCCACCAGTGACACTGACAGACCCTCCTACAATGAGCAGTTCTTC

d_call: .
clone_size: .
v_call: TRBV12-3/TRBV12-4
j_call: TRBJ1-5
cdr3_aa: CASSLGSNQPQHF
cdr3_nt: TGTGCCAGCAGTTTAGGGAGCAATCAGCCCCAGCATTTT

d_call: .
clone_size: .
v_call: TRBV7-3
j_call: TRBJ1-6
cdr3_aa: CASSLEVANSPLHF
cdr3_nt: TGTGCCAGCAGCTTAGAGGTTGCGAATTCACCCCTCCACTTT

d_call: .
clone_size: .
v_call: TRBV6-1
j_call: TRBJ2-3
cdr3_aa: CASTYEGHATDTQYF
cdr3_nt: TGTGCCAGCACCTACGAGGGACACGCCACAGATACGCAGTATTTT

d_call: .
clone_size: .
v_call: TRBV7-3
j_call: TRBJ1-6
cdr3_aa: CASSFDGYNSPLHF
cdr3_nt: TGTGCCAGCAGCTTCGACGGTTATAATTCACCCCTCCACTTT

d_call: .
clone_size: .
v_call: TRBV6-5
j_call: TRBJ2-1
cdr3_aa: CASSYSPSQPEFF
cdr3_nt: TGTGCCAGCAGTTACTCACCATCCCAGCCGGAGTTCTTC

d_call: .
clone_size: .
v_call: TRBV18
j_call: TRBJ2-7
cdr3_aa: CASSPQGSYEQYF
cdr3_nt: TGTGCCAGCTCACCGCAGGGCTCCTACGAGCAGTACTTC

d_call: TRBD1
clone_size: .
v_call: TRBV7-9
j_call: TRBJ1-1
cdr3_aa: CASSLDRTGGEDTEAFF
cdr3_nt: TGTGCCAGCAGCTTAGACCGGACAGGGGGCGAAGACACTGAAGCTTTCTTT

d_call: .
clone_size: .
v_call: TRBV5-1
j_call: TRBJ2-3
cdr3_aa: CASSSRPDTQYF
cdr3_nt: TGCGCCAGCAGCTCACGACCAGATACGCAGTATTTT

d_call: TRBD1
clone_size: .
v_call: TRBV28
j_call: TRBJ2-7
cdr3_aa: CASSAAAGTGTYEQYF
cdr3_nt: TGTGCCAGCAGTGCTGCAGCCGGGACAGGGACCTACGAGCAGTACTTC

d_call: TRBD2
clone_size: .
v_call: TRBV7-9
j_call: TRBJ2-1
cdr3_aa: CASSHLAGAHNEQFF
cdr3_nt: TGTGCCAGCAGCCACCTAGCGGGGGCACACAATGAGCAGTTCTTC

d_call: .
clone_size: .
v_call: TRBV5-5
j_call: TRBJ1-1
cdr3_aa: CASSYGASEAFF
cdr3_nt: TGTGCCAGCAGCTACGGGGCATCTGAAGCTTTCTTT

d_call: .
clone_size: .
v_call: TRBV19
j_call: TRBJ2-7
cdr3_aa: CASSITSTYEQYF
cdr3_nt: TGTGCCAGTAGTATCACTAGCACCTACGAGCAGTACTTC

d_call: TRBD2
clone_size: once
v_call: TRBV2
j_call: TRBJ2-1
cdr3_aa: CASSEAAGAGSVEQFF
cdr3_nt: TGTGCCAGCAGTGAAGCAGCGGGGGCGGGCAGTGTTGAGCAGTTCTTC

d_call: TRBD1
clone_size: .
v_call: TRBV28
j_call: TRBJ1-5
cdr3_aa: CASSLGTGEEDQPQHF
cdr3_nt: TGTGCCAGCAGCCTAGGGACAGGGGAGGAAGATCAGCCCCAGCATTTT

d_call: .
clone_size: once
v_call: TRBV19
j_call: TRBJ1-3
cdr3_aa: CASNSIHPSGNTIYF
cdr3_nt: TGTGCCAGTAACTCCATACACCCCTCTGGAAACACCATATATTTT

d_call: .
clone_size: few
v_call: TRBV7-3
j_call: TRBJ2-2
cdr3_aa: CASSSDVTGELFF
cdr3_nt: TGTGCCAGCAGCTCGGACGTGACCGGGGAGCTGTTTTTT

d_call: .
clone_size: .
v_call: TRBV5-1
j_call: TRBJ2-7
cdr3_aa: CASSLVGQSYEQYF
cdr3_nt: TGCGCCAGCAGCTTGGTAGGGCAGTCCTACGAGCAGTACTTC

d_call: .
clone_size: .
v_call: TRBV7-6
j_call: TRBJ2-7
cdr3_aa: CASSLGGVTGSDEQYF
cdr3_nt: TGTGCCAGCAGCTTAGGGGGGGTCACTGGGTCGGACGAGCAGTACTTC

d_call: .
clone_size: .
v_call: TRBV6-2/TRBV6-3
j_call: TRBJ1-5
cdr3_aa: CASSRGARWNQPQHF
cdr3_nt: TGTGCCAGCAGCAGGGGCGCGAGATGGAATCAGCCCCAGCATTTT

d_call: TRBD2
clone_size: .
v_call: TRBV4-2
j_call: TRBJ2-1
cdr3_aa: CASSQEFSGGPTGQFF
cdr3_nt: TGTGCCAGCAGCCAAGAGTTTAGCGGGGGACCCACGGGGCAGTTCTTC

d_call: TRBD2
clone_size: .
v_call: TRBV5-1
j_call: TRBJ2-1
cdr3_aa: CASSLGTRNNEQFF
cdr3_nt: TGCGCCAGCAGCTTGGGGACTAGGAACAATGAGCAGTTCTTC

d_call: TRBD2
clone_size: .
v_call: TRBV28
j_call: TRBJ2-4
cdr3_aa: CASSLPRRGAGAKNIQYF
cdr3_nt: TGTGCCAGCAGTTTACCCAGGCGGGGGGCGGGAGCCAAAAACATTCAGTACTTC

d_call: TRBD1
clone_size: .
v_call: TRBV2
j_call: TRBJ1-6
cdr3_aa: CASSKTGPPSPLHF
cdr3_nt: TGTGCCAGCAGTAAGACAGGGCCCCCTTCACCCCTCCACTTT

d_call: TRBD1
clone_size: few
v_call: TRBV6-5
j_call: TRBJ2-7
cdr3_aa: CASSPPTGGSYEQYF
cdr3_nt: TGTGCCAGCAGTCCCCCGACAGGGGGCAGCTACGAGCAGTACTTC

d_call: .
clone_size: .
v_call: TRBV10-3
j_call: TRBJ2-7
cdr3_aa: CAISETGLEQYF
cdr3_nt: TGTGCCATCAGTGAGACAGGTCTCGAGCAGTACTTC

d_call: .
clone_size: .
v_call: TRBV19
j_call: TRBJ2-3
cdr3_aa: CASSIEKGTDTQYF
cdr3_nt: TGTGCCAGTAGTATTGAGAAAGGCACAGATACGCAGTATTTT

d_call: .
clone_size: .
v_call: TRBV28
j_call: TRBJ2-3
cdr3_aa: CASSLGQFGFTDTQYF
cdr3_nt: TGTGCCAGCAGTTTAGGGCAGTTCGGCTTCACAGATACGCAGTATTTT

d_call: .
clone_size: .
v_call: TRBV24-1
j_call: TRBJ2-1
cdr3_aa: CATSDLGPGHEQFF
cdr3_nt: TGTGCCACCAGTGATTTGGGCCCGGGGCATGAGCAGTTCTTC

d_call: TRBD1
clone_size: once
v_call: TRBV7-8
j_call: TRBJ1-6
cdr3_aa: CASSPTGNNPIGSPLHF
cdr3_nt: TGTGCCAGCAGCCCGACAGGGAATAACCCAATTGGTTCACCCCTCCACTTT

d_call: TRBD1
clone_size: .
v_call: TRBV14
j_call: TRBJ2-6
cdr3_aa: CASSLLQGFSSGANVLTF
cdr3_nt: TGTGCCAGCAGCCTTTTACAGGGGTTCTCCTCTGGGGCCAACGTCCTGACTTTC

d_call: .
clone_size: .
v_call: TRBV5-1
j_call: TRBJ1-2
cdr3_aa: CASSRQVDSIYGYTF
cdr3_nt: TGCGCCAGCAGCCGACAGGTGGACAGTATCTATGGCTACACCTTC

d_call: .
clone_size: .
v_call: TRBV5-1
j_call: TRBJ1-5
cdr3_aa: CASSLEGRNQPQHF
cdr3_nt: TGCGCCAGCAGCTTGGAAGGGAGAAATCAGCCCCAGCATTTT

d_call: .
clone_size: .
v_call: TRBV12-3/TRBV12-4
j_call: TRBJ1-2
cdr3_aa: CASSLGANYGYTF
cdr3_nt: TGTGCCAGCAGTTTAGGCGCTAACTATGGCTACACCTTC